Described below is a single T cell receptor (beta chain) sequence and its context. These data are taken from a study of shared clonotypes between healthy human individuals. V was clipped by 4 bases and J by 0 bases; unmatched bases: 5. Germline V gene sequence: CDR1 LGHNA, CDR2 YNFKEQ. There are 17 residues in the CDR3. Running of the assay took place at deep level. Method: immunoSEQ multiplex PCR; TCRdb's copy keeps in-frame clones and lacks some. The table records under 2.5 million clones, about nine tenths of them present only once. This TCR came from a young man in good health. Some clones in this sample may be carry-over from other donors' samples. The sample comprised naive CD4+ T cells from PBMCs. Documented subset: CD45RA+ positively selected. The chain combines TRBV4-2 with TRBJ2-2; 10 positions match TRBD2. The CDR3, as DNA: TGTGCCAGCAGCCCAAGAACTAGCGGGGCGAACACCGGGGAGCTGTTTTTT. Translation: CASSPRTSGANTGELFF.